This entry is about one T cell receptor (beta chain). Its antigen specificity is not known. Per-nucleotide qualities are absent, and no much larger clonotype sits a single base away. The CDR3 runs 14 amino acids, cysteine and phenylalanine included. Only CDR3 DNA is held: 42 bases, read in frame from base 1. CDR1 and CDR2 (MNHNS, SASEGT) derive from the germline V gene. Ends trimmed: V by 6 bases, J by 5 bases; bases unmatched to a gene: 8. The treatment or condition label corresponds to: in vitro stimulation with specific CMV peptide epitopes to enrich CMV-specific T cells. The data were produced on an Illumina HiSeq 1500. TCRdb reprocessing: public reads trimmed at Q25 with fastp, clones called with MiXCR, in-frame beta chains kept. Rows merge per CDR3 protein into single entries with the most common DNA and genes. For this sample there are under 450,000 distinct CDR3 sequences; about 32% appear just once. Approximately 13% of the sample is held by the ten biggest clonotypes.

The record originates from a study of T cell repertoires in cytomegalovirus infection (dated by TCRdb to about 2019). Broadly, across the study: Recently identified HLA-C-restricted CMV epitopes, whose presentation resists viral immunomodulation, were targeted by peptide stimulations together with well-studied HLA-B-restricted epitopes. Donor HLA type was relevant to the analysis, as public TCR beta signatures indicated carriage of CMV infection together with the matching HLA type. Beyond this particular receptor, the publication reports: The ex vivo response was dominated by HLA-C-restricted CMV-specific TCR beta clonotypes, and the single most frequent clonotype in two of eight donors was supplied by these HLA-C-restricted clonotypes. Carriers of CMV infection plus the relevant HLA type were discriminated by the cumulative frequency of public TCR beta family members in the study cohort and in an independent roughly 370-donor cohort.

The chain was built from TRBV6-1 and TRBJ2-7, with 9 bases aligning to TRBD1. This receptor was taken from a human donor in good health (CMV status not recorded). Some clones in this sample may be carry-over from other donors' samples. The specimen was cultured PBMCs, collected from culture after CMV antigen stimulation. The CDR3 protein is CASSPGQGIHEQYF. The DNA sequence reads TGTGCCAGCAGCCCGGGACAGGGAATTCACGAGCAGTACTTC.